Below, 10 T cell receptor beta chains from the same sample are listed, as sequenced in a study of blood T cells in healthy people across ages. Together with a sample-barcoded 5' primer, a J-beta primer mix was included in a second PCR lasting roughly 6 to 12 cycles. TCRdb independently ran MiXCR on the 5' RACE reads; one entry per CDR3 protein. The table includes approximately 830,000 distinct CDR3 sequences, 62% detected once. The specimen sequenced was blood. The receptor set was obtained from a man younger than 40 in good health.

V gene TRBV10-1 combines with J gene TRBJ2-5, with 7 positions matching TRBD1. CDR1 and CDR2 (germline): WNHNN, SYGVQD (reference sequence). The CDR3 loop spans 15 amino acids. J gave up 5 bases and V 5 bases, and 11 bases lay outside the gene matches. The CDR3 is CASSLTGVELETQYF. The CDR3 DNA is TGCGCCAGCAGTTTAACAGGGGTGGAGTTGGAGACCCAGTACTTC.

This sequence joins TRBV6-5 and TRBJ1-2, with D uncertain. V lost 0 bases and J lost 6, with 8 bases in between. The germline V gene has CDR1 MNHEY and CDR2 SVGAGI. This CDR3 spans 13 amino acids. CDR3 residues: CASSYSSSNGYTF. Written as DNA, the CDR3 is TGTGCCAGCAGTTACTCGAGTTCTAATGGCTACACCTTC.

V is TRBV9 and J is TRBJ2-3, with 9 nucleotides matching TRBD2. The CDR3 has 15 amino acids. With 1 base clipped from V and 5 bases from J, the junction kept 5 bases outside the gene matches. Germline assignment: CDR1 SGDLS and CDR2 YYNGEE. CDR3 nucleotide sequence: TGTGCCAGCAGCGTACTAGCGGGGAGTCTAGATACGCAGTATTTT. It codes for CASSVLAGSLDTQYF.

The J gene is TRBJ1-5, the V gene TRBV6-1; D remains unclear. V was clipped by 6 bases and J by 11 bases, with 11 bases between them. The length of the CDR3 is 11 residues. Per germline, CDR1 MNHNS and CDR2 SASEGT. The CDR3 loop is CASRLMGTQHF. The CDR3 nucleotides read TGTGCCAGCAGGCTCATGGGTACCCAGCATTTT.

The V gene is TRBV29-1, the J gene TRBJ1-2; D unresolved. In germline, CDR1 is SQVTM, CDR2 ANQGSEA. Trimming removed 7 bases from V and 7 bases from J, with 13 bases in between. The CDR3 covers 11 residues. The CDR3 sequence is CSELGSRGYTF. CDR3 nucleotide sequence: TGCAGCGAGCTGGGGAGCCGTGGCTACACCTTC.

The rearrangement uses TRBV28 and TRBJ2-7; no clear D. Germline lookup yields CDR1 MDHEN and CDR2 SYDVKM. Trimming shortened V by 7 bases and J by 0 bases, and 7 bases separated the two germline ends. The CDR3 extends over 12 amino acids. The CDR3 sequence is CASTRNSYEQYF. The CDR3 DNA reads TGTGCCAGCACCCGAAACTCCTACGAGCAGTACTTC.

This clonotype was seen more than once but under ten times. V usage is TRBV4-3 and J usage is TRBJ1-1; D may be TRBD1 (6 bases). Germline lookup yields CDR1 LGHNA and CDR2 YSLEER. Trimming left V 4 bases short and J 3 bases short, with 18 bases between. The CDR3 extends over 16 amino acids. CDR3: CASSPGTPEGDTEAFF. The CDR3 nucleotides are TGCGCCAGCAGCCCCGGGACTCCGGAGGGGGACACTGAAGCTTTCTTT.

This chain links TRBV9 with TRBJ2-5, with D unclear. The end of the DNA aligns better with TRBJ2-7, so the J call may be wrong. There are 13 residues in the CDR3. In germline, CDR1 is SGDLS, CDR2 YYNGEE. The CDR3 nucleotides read TGTGCCAGCAGCGTAGATAATCCCTACGAGCAGTACTTC. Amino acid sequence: CASSVDNPYEQYF.

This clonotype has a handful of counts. The CDR3 DNA reads as TGTGCCAGCAGTTCCTTAGCGGGGGGCGTAGATACGCAGTATTTT. Its protein is CASSSLAGGVDTQYF. The V and J genes are TRBV27 and TRBJ2-3; 10 positions agree with TRBD2. Germline CDR1 MNHEY, CDR2 SMNVEV (reference sequence). The CDR3 runs 15 residues. With V trimmed by 4 bases and J by 5 bases, 6 bases remained unmatched.

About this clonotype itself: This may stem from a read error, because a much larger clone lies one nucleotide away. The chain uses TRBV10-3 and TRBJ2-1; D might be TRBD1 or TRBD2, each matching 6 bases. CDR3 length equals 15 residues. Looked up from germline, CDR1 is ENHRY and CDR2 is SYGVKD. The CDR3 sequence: CAICGGLPGFDERFF. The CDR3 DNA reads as TGTGCCATCTGTGGGGGGCTCCCAGGGTTTGATGAGCGGTTCTTC.